The 14 T cell receptor beta chains in this list originate from one sample, sequenced in a study of blood T cell repertoires in COVID-19. Assay: immunoSEQ multiplex PCR; the TCRdb copy retains only in-frame clones and omits some. Counted here are about 47,000 clones, roughly 87% occurring once; the ten biggest clones make up 7.4%. The sample was peripheral blood. Receptors were obtained from a man aged 55 to 69 with active COVID-19.

The chain uses TRBV7-2 and TRBJ1-4; D is unresolved. V gave up 0 bases and J gave up 10 bases, with 21 bases separating them. CDR3 length: 17 amino acids. From germline, CDR1 is SGHTA and CDR2 FQGNSA. CDR3 loop: CASSLARAPDGEGKLFF. DNA of the CDR3: TGTGCCAGCAGCTTAGCGCGCGCCCCCGACGGGGAGGGAAAACTGTTTTTT.

The V call is TRBV14, the J call TRBJ1-3; D is possibly TRBD1 (6 bases). Trimming took 1 base from V and 1 from J, leaving 11 bases between them. The CDR3 length is 16 residues. Germline CDR1 is SGHDN and CDR2 is FVKESK. The CDR3 spells CASSQAGGASGNTIYF. The CDR3, as DNA: TGTGCCAGCAGCCAAGCTGGGGGCGCATCTGGAAACACCATATATTTT.

The genes are TRBV19 and TRBJ2-7; D might be TRBD1 (5 bases). The CDR3 sequence is 17 residues long. The germline gives CDR1 LNHDA, CDR2 SQIVND (reference sequence). V was pared by 4 bases and J by 0 bases, with 19 bases between. The DNA for the CDR3 is TGTGCCAGTAGTACAACCTCCGGACAACACAGCTCCTACGAGCAGTACTTC. It encodes CASSTTSGQHSSYEQYF.

The chain couples TRBV12-3 or TRBV12-4 to TRBJ1-2; 7 nucleotides line up with TRBD1. Losses at the gene ends were 5 bases for V and 4 bases for J; bases not matched to a gene: 4. The CDR3 contains 13 residues. CDR3: CASSVDRTYGYTF. The CDR3 bases are TGTGCCAGCAGTGTGGACAGGACCTATGGCTACACCTTC.

This chain uses TRBV6-6 with TRBJ2-3; a possible D gene is TRBD1 (6 bases). CDR3 length: 16 amino acids. The germline gives CDR1 MNHNY, CDR2 SVGAGI (reference sequence). V lost 4 bases to trimming and J lost 5 bases, with 19 bases between them. Here the CDR3 reads CASSFTGIVREDTQYF. The CDR3 bases are TGTGCCAGCAGTTTCACAGGGATTGTAAGGGAAGATACGCAGTATTTT.

V and J are TRBV9 and TRBJ2-1, with D tentatively TRBD1 (6 bases). This CDR3 comprises 16 residues. Between the trimmed V and J ends, which lost 0 bases and 4 bases, there was a span of 14 bases. Germline V gene sequence: CDR1 SGDLS, CDR2 YYNGEE. As DNA, the CDR3 is TGTGCCAGCAGCGTAGGGGAGACAAGGGGGTACAATGAGCAGTTCTTC. Encoded protein: CASSVGETRGYNEQFF. Looking up the rest from reference TRBV9 and TRBJ2-1 gives the full variable domain: DSGVTQTPKHLITATGQRVTLRCSPRSGDLSVYWYQQSLDQGLQFLIQYYNGEERAKGNILERFSAQQFPDLHSELNLSSLELGDSALYFCASSVGETRGYNEQFFGPGTRLTVL.

The chain combines TRBV2 with TRBJ1-5, with D possibly matching TRBD1 (5 bases). V was cut by 2 bases and J by 12 bases, with 17 bases left in between. The CDR3 sequence is 14 residues long. Germline V CDR1 and CDR2: SNHLY, FYNNEI. This CDR3 reads CASSEQQGSYFQHF. The CDR3, as DNA: TGTGCCAGCAGTGAACAGCAGGGTTCCTATTTCCAGCATTTT.

The chain is built from TRBV5-1 and TRBJ1-5; D gene uncertain. This CDR3 has 13 residues. Germline V gives CDR1 SGHRS, CDR2 YFSETQ. V was cut by 2 bases and J by 5 bases, with 8 bases left in between. This chain's CDR3 is CASSFDGDQPQHF. CDR3 nucleotides: TGCGCCAGCAGCTTTGACGGGGATCAGCCCCAGCATTTT.

The chain uses TRBV6-2 or TRBV6-3 and TRBJ2-7; D is undetermined. This CDR3 has 13 residues. Germline values: CDR1 MNHEY, CDR2 SVGEGT. V lost 4 bases and J lost 3, with 10 bases in between. CDR3 protein: CASSWAVNYEQYF. The CDR3 bases are TGTGCCAGCAGTTGGGCAGTCAACTACGAGCAGTACTTC.

The count of this clone is one. The chain employs TRBV5-6 and TRBJ2-7; 7 bases align to TRBD1. Trimming at V came to 5 bases and at J to 2 bases, leaving 13 bases not matched to a gene. The CDR3 is 16 residues long. Per germline, CDR1 SGHDT and CDR2 YYEEEE. The CDR3 coding sequence is TGTGCCAGCAGGCCCCCCCTCGGGACAGAACCCTACGAGCAGTACTTC. It specifies CASRPPLGTEPYEQYF.

The chain uses TRBV27 and TRBJ2-1; TRBD2 matches 11 bases. With 6 bases clipped from V and 5 bases from J, the junction kept 9 bases outside the gene matches. CDR1 is MNHEY and CDR2 is SMNVEV in the germline V gene (reference sequence). The CDR3 runs to 16 residues. CDR3 residues: CASSSPGTSGHNEQFF. DNA for the CDR3: TGTGCCAGCAGCTCCCCCGGGACTAGCGGTCACAATGAGCAGTTCTTC.

V and J are TRBV5-1 and TRBJ2-7, with D possibly being TRBD1 (5 bases). The germline CDR1 and CDR2 sequences are SGHRS and YFSETQ. Between the trimmed V and J ends, which lost 1 base and 7 bases, there was a span of 21 bases. The CDR3 length is 16 residues. CDR3 nucleotide sequence: TGCGCCAGCAGCTTGATGCCCACGGTGGAAAGGGGAGAGCAGTACTTC. It encodes CASSLMPTVERGEQYF.

The gene calls are TRBV21-1 and TRBJ2-3; the table names TRBD1, a call not compared with the DNA. TRBV21-1 is a known pseudogene. The CDR3 sequence is 16 residues long. CDR3 nucleotides: TGTGCCAGCAGCAAAGCCCCAGGGAACGAGCCAGATACGCAGTATTTT. Translated: CASSKAPGNEPDTQYF.

The CDR3 here is CASSPLSGGDQPQHF. The CDR3 DNA reads as TGTGCCAGCTCACCATTGTCAGGGGGCGATCAGCCCCAGCATTTT. V gene TRBV18 combines with J gene TRBJ1-5, with TRBD1 matching 8 bases. The CDR3 loop spans 15 amino acids. With 2 bases clipped from V and 5 bases from J, the junction kept 5 bases outside the gene matches. Germline-derived CDR1 and CDR2 are KGHSH and LQKENI.